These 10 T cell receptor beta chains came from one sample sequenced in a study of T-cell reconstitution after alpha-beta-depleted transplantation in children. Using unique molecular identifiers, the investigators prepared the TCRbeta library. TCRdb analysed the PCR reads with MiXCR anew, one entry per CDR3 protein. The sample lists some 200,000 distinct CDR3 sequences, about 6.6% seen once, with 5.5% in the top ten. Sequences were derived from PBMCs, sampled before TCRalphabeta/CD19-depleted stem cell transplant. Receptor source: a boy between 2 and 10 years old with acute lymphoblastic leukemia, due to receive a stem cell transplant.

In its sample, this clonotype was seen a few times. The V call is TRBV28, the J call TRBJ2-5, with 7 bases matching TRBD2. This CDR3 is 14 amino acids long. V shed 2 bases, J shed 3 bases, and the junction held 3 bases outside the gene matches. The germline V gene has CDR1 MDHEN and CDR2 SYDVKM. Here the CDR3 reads CASSLRAGEETQYF. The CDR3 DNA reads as TGTGCCAGCAGTTTAAGGGCGGGGGAAGAGACCCAGTACTTC.

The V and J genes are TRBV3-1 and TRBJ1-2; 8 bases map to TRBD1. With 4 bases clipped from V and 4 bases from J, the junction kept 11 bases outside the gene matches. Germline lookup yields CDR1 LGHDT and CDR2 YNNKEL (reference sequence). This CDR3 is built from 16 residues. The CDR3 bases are TGTGCCAGCAGCCCTTGGACAGGGCAGGAAGGCTATGGCTACACCTTC. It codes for CASSPWTGQEGYGYTF.

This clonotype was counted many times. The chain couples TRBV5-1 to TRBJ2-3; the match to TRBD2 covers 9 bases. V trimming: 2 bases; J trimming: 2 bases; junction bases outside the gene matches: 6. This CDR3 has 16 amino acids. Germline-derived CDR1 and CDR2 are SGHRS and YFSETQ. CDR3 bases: TGCGCCAGCAGCTTTGTGAGCGGGAGGTTCACAGATACGCAGTATTTT. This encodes CASSFVSGRFTDTQYF.

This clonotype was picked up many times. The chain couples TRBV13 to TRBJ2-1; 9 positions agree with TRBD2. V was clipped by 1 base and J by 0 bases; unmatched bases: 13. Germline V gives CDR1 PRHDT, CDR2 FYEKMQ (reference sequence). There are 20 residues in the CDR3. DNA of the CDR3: TGTGCCAGCAGCTTAGAATCGGCGGGGGGGGACCCGAGCTCCTACAATGAGCAGTTCTTC. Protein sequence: CASSLESAGGDPSSYNEQFF.

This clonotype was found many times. CDR3 sequence (DNA): TGTGCCAGCAGCCCCGGGTGGGGGCCTAGGCCCCAGCATTTT. Amino acids: CASSPGWGPRPQHF. The chain links TRBV11-2 to TRBJ1-5, with D possibly matching TRBD1 (6 bases). Germline V CDR1 and CDR2: SGHAT, FQNNGV. The CDR3 extends over 14 amino acids. V was clipped by 5 bases and J by 9 bases, with 17 bases between them.

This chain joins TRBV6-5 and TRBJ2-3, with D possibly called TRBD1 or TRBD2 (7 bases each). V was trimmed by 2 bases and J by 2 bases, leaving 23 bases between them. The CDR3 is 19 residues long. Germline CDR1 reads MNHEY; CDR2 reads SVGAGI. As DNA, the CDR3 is TGTGCCAGCAGTTACCCAGGGGGGGCCAGCGGGGACACCACAGATACGCAGTATTTT. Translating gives CASSYPGGASGDTTDTQYF.

The CDR3 bases are TGTGCCAGCAGTTTATTGGGAGGGCGGATCAGCACAGATACGCAGTATTTT. It is translated as CASSLLGGRISTDTQYF. The chain combines TRBV28 with TRBJ2-3; 7 bases are a match to TRBD2. The V gene's germline CDR1 is MDHEN and CDR2 SYDVKM. Trimming took 1 base from V and 0 from J; bases not matched to a gene: 7. The CDR3 has 17 residues.

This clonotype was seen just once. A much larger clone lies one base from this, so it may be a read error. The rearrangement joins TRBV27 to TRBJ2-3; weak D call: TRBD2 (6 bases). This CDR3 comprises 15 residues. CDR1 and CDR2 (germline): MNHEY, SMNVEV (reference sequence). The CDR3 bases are TGTGCCAGCAGTTTTGGGGACTCTAGCAAAGATACGCAGTATTTT. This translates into CASSFGDSSKDTQYF.

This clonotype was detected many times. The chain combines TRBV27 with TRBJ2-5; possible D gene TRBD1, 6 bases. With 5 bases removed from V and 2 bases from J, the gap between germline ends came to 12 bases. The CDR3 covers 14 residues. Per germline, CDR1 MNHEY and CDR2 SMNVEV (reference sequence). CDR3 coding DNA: TGTGCCAGCAGTCCCAGGACAGCTCAAGAGACCCAGTACTTC. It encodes CASSPRTAQETQYF.

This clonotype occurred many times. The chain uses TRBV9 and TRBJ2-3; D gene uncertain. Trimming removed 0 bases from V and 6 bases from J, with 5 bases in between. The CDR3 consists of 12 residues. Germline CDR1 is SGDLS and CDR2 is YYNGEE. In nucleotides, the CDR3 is TGTGCCAGCAGCGTAGCTACCGATACGCAGTATTTT. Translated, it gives CASSVATDTQYF.